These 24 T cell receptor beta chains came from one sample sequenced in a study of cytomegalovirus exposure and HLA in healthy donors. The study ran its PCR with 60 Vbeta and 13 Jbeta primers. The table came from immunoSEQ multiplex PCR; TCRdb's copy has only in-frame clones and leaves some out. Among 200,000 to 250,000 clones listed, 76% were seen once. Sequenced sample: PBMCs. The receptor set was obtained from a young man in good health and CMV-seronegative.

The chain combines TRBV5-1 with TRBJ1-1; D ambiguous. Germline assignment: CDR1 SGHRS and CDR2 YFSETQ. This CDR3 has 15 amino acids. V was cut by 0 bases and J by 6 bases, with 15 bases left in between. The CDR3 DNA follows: TGCGCCAGCAGCTTGGGGGCCAGCGGGTTAGCTGAAGCTTTCTTT. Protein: CASSLGASGLAEAFF.

CDR3 sequence reads: CASSSLTETSYEQYF. CDR3 bases: TGCGCCAGCAGCTCATTGACAGAAACCTCCTACGAGCAGTACTTC. The J gene is TRBJ2-7, the V gene TRBV5-1, with D perhaps TRBD1 (5 bases). The CDR3 sequence is 15 residues long. The germline CDR1 and CDR2 sequences are SGHRS and YFSETQ. Trimming took off 3 bases at V and 0 bases at J, with 13 bases between the two ends.

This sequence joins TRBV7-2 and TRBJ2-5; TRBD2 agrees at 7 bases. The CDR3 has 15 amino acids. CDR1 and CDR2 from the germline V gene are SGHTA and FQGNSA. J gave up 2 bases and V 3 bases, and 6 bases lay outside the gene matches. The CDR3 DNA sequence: TGTGCCAGCAGCTTCCGCGGGAGTGGACAAGAGACCCAGTACTTC. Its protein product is CASSFRGSGQETQYF.

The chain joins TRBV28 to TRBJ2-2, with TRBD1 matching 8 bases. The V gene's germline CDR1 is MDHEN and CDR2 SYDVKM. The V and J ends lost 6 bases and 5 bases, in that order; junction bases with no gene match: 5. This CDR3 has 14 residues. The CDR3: CASSPGGTTGELFF. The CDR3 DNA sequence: TGTGCCAGCAGCCCAGGGGGCACTACCGGGGAGCTGTTTTTT. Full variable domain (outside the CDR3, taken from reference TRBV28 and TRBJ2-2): DVKVTQSSRYLVKRTGEKVFLECVQDMDHENMFWYRQDPGLGLRLIYFSYDVKMKEKGDIPEGYSVSREKKERFSLILESASTNQTSMYLCASSPGGTTGELFFGEGSRLTVL.

CDR3 bases: TGTGCCACCAGCCCCCGGGATAGCCACGAGCAGTACTTC. As protein: CATSPRDSHEQYF. V gene TRBV15 combines with J gene TRBJ2-5; a weak D match, TRBD2 (5 bases). The last part of the DNA fits TRBJ2-7 better; the J call may be wrong. CDR1 and CDR2 (germline): LNHNV, YYDKDF (reference sequence). The CDR3 consists of 13 residues.

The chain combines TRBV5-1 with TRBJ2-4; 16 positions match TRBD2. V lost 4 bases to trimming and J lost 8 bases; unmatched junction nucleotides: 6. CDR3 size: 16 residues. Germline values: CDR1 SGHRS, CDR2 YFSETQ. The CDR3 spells CASSDGTSGRADIQYF. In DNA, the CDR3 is TGCGCCAGCAGCGACGGGACTAGCGGGAGGGCCGACATTCAGTACTTC.

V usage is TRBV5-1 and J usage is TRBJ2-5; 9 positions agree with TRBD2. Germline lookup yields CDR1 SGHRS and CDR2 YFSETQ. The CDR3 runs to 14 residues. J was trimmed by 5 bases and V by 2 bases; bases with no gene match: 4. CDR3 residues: CASSFSAGGETQYF. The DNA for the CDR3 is TGCGCCAGCAGCTTTTCAGCGGGAGGTGAGACCCAGTACTTC.

CDR3 nucleotides: TGTGCCAGCAGCCCCGGACAGAATCAGCCCCAGCATTTT. This sequence encodes CASSPGQNQPQHF. The chain employs TRBV5-4 and TRBJ1-5, with D perhaps matching TRBD1 (6 bases). The germline V and J ends were trimmed by 4 bases and 4 bases, with 9 bases remaining between them. The CDR3 totals 13 residues. Germline V gives CDR1 SGHNT, CDR2 YYREEE (reference sequence).

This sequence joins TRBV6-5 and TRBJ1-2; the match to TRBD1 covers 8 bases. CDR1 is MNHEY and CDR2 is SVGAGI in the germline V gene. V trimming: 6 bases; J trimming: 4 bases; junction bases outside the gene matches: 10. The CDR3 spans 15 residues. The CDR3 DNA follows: TGTGCCAGCAGCCTACAGGGGGGCCTGATCTATGGCTACACCTTC. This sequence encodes CASSLQGGLIYGYTF.

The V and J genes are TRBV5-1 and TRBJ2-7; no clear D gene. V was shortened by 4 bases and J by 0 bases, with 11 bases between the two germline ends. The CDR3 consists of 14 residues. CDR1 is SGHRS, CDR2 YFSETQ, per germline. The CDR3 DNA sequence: TGCGCCAGCAGCCCGCTACGTATCTCCTACGAGCAGTACTTC. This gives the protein CASSPLRISYEQYF. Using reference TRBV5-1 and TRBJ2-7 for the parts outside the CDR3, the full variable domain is KAGVTQTPRYLIKTRGQQVTLSCSPISGHRSVSWYQQTPGQGLQFLFEYFSETQRNKGNFPGRFSGRQFSNSRSEMNVSTLELGDSALYLCASSPLRISYEQYFGPGTRLTVT.

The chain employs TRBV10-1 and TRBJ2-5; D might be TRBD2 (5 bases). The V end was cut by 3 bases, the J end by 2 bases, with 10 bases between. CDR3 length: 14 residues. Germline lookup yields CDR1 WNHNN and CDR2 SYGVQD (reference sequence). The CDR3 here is CASSESSGQETQYF. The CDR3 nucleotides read TGCGCCAGCAGTGAATCTTCGGGGCAAGAGACCCAGTACTTC.

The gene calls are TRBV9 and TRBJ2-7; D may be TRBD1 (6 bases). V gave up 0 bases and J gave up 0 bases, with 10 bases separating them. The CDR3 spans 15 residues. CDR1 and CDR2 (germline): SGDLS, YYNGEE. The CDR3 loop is CASSVGDTYSYEQYF. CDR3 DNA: TGTGCCAGCAGCGTAGGGGACACTTACTCCTACGAGCAGTACTTC. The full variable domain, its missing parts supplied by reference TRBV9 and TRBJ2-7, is DSGVTQTPKHLITATGQRVTLRCSPRSGDLSVYWYQQSLDQGLQFLIQYYNGEERAKGNILERFSAQQFPDLHSELNLSSLELGDSALYFCASSVGDTYSYEQYFGPGTRLTVT.

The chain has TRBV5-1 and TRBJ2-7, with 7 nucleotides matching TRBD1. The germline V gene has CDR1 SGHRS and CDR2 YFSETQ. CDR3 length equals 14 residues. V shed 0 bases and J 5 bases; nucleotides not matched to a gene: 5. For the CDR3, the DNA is TGCGCCAGCAGCTTGGGACAGGGCAGGGACGAGCAGTACTTC. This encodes CASSLGQGRDEQYF. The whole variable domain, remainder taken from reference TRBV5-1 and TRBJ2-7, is KAGVTQTPRYLIKTRGQQVTLSCSPISGHRSVSWYQQTPGQGLQFLFEYFSETQRNKGNFPGRFSGRQFSNSRSEMNVSTLELGDSALYLCASSLGQGRDEQYFGPGTRLTVT.

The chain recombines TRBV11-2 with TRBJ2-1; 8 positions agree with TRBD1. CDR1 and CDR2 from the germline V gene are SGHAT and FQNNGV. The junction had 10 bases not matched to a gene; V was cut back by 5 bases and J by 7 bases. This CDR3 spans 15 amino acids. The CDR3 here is CASSPRTGSRNEQFF. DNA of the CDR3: TGTGCCAGCAGCCCCCGGACAGGGTCGCGTAATGAGCAGTTCTTC.

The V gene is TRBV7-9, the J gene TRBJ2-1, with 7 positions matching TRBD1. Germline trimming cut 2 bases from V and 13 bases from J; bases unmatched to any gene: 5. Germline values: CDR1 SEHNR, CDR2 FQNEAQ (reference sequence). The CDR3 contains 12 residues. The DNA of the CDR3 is TGTGCCAGCAGCTTATCAGGACAGGTTCAGTTCTTC. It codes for CASSLSGQVQFF.

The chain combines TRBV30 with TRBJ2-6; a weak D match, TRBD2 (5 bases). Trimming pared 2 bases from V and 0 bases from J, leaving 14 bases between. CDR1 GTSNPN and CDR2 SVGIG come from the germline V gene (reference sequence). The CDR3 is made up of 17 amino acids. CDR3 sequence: CAWSFSRTSSGANVLTF. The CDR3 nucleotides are TGTGCCTGGAGTTTCTCTCGGACTTCCTCTGGGGCCAACGTCCTGACTTTC.

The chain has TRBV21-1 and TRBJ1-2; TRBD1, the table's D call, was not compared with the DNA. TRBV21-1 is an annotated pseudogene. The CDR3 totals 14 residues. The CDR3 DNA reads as TGTGCCAGCAGCAAATTGGACAGATACTATGGCTACACCTTC. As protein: CASSKLDRYYGYTF.

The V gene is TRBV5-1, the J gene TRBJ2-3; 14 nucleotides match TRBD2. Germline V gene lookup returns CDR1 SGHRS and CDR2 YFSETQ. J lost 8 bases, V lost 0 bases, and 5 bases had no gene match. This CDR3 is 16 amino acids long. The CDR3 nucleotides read TGCGCCAGCAGCTTGGCCGGGACTAGCGGGAGAGGTACGCAGTATTTT. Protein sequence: CASSLAGTSGRGTQYF.

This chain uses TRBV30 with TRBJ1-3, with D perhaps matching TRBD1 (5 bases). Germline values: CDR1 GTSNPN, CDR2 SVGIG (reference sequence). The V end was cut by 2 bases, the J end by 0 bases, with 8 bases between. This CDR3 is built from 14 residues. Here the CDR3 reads CAWSRGPSGNTIYF. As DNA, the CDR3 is TGTGCCTGGAGTAGGGGCCCCTCTGGAAACACCATATATTTT.

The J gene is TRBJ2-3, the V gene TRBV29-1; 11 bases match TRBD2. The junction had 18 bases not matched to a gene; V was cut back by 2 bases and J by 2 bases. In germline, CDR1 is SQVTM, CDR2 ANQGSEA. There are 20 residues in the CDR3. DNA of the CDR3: TGCAGCGTTGAATTTGTACTAGCGGGAGAGATGTCTTACCCCACAGATACGCAGTATTTT. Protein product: CSVEFVLAGEMSYPTDTQYF.

The CDR3 spells CASSARTLEAFF. In nucleotides, the CDR3 is TGTGCCAGCAGTGCTAGGACACTAGAAGCTTTCTTT. V gene TRBV25-1 combines with J gene TRBJ1-1; TRBD1 is a possible D gene (5 bases). The length of the CDR3 is 12 residues. The V end was cut by 4 bases, the J end by 8 bases, with 11 bases between. Germline values: CDR1 MGHDK, CDR2 SYGVNS.

Written as DNA, the CDR3 is TGTGCCAGCGCCGGGACAGGGGGCTACGAGCAGTACTTC. It encodes CASAGTGGYEQYF. This sequence joins TRBV2 and TRBJ2-5, with TRBD1 matching over 11 bases. The J call may be incorrect, as the DNA end agrees better with TRBJ2-7. The V gene's germline CDR1 is SNHLY and CDR2 FYNNEI. The CDR3 runs 13 residues.

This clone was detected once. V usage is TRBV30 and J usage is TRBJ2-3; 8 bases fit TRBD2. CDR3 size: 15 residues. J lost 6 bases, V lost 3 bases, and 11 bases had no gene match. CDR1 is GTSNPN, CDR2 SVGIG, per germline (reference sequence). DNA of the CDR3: TGTGCCTGGAGGTGGCTAGCGGGTATTCGGGATACGCAGTATTTT. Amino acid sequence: CAWRWLAGIRDTQYF.

As DNA, the CDR3 is TGTGCCAGCAGCTTAGGAGGGAGTGGAGAGCAGTACTTC. This gives the protein CASSLGGSGEQYF. The gene calls are TRBV5-6 and TRBJ2-7; possibly TRBD2 for D (6 bases). There are 13 residues in the CDR3. Germline lookup yields CDR1 SGHDT and CDR2 YYEEEE. V lost 2 bases and J lost 7, with 13 bases in between.